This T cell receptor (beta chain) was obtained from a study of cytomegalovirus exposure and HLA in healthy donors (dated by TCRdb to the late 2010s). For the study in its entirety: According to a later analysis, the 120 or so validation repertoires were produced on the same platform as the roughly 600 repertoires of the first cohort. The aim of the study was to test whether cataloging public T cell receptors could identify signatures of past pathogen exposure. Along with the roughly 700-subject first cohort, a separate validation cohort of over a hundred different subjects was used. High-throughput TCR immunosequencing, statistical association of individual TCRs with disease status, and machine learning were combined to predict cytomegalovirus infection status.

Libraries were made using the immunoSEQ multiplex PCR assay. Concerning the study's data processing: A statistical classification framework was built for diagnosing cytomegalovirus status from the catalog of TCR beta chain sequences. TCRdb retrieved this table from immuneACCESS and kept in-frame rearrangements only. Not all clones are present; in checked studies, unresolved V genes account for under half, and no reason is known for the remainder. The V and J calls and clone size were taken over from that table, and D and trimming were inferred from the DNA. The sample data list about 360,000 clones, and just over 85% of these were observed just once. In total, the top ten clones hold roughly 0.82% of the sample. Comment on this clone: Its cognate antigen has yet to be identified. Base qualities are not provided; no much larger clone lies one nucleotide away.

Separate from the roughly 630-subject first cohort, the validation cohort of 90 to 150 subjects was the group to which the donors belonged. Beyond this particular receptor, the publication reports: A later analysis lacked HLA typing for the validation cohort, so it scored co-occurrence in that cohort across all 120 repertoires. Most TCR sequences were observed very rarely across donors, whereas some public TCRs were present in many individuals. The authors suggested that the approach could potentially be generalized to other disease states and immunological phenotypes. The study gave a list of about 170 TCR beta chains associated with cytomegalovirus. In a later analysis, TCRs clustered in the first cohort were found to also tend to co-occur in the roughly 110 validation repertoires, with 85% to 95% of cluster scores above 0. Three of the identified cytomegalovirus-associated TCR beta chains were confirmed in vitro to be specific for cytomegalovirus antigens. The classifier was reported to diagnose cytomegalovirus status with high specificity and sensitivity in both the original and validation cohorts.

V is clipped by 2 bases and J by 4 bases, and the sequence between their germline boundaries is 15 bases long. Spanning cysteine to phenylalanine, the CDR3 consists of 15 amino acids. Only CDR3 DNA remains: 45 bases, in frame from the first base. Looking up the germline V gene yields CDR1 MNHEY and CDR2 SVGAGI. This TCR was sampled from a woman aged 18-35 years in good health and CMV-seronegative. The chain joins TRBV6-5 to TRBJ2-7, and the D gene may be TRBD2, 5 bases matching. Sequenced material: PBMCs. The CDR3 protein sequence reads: CASSYKGLTIYEQYF. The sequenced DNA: TGTGCCAGCAGTTACAAAGGACTGACAATTTACGAGCAGTACTTC.